The 27 T cell receptor beta chains below were found in one sample sequenced in a study of blood T cell repertoires in COVID-19. Generated by immunoSEQ multiplex PCR, the TCRdb table keeps only in-frame clones and is missing some. The sample contains 100,000 to 150,000 clones, about 70% of which appear only once. The sample taken for sequencing was peripheral blood. The source of these receptors is an older woman with acute or convalescent COVID-19.

The J gene is TRBJ2-7, the V gene TRBV15; 7 nucleotides align to TRBD1. Trimming removed 3 bases from V and 0 bases from J; junction bases left unmatched: 5. This CDR3 has 15 residues. The germline V gene has CDR1 LNHNV and CDR2 YYDKDF (reference sequence). CDR3 sequence (DNA): TGTGCCACCAGCAGTCCCGGGACAGTCTCCTACGAGCAGTACTTC. This translates into CATSSPGTVSYEQYF. The variable domain in full, with the rest retrieved from reference TRBV15 and TRBJ2-7, is DAMVIQNPRYQVTQFGKPVTLSCSQTLNHNVMYWYQQKSSQAPKLLFHYYDKDFNNEADTPDNFQSRRPNTSFCFLDIRSPGLGDTAMYLCATSSPGTVSYEQYFGPGTRLTVT.

The rearrangement joins TRBV6-2 or TRBV6-3 to TRBJ1-3; D gene uncertain. Trimming took off 2 bases at V and 0 bases at J, with 8 bases between the two ends. This CDR3 spans 15 amino acids. From germline, CDR1 is MNHEY and CDR2 SVGEGT. The CDR3 here is CASSYGGPSGNTIYF. The CDR3 nucleotides are TGTGCCAGCAGTTACGGCGGTCCCTCTGGAAACACCATATATTTT.

The chain carries TRBV5-1 and TRBJ2-5; TRBD1 matches at 7 bases. The V gene's germline CDR1 is SGHRS and CDR2 YFSETQ. The CDR3 runs to 17 residues. The trim removed 4 bases at V and 7 bases at J, leaving 19 bases unmatched. CDR3 nucleotide sequence: TGCGCCAGCAGCGACTCCATAGACGGGACAGTGCTAGGGACCCAGTACTTC. Residues: CASSDSIDGTVLGTQYF.

This chain joins TRBV12-3 or TRBV12-4 and TRBJ1-5; D ambiguous. The CDR3 is 13 residues long. V gave up 4 bases and J gave up 4 bases, with 8 bases separating them. The DNA of the CDR3 is TGTGCCAGCAGTTACTCGGGGAATCAGCCCCAGCATTTT. This gives the protein CASSYSGNQPQHF.

V gene TRBV4-2 combines with J gene TRBJ2-7, with unresolved D. Trimming shortened V by 4 bases and J by 2 bases, and 9 bases separated the two germline ends. CDR1 and CDR2 (germline): LGHNA, YNFKEQ. The CDR3 extends over 13 amino acids. CDR3: CASSPSQTYEQYF. The CDR3 region has the DNA TGTGCCAGCAGCCCCTCCCAGACCTACGAGCAGTACTTC.

The CDR3 bases are TGTGCCAGCAGCCAAGATAGAAATCTAGCCAAAAACATTCAGTACTTC. It translates to CASSQDRNLAKNIQYF. The V call is TRBV3-1 (or the pseudogene TRBV3-2), the J call TRBJ2-4; no firm D call. The V end lost 0 bases, the J end lost 0 bases, and 9 bases lay between the germline ends. This CDR3 comprises 16 residues. In germline, CDR1 is LGHDT, CDR2 YNNKEL (reference sequence).

The V and J genes are TRBV10-2 and TRBJ1-5; 7 bases agree with TRBD1. The V and J ends lost 7 bases and 2 bases, in that order; junction bases with no gene match: 11. The CDR3 contains 16 residues. CDR1 and CDR2 from the germline V gene are WSHSY and SAAADI. In nucleotides, the CDR3 is TGCGCCAGCAAGGCAGGGGGTGGGATTGGCAATCAGCCCCAGCATTTT. Its protein is CASKAGGGIGNQPQHF.

This clone was seen only a few times. V is TRBV19 and J is TRBJ2-2, with D maybe TRBD1 (5 bases). With 6 bases removed from V and 0 bases from J, the gap between germline ends came to 11 bases. Germline CDR1 is LNHDA and CDR2 is SQIVND (reference sequence). CDR3 length: 15 amino acids. This CDR3 reads CASREDTANTGELFF. In DNA, the CDR3 is TGTGCCAGTAGAGAGGACACCGCGAACACCGGGGAGCTGTTTTTT.

This clone was seen a few times. This rearrangement joins TRBV11-2 to TRBJ2-7, with D maybe TRBD2 (5 bases). The CDR3 spans 16 residues. Germline V gene data show CDR1 as SGHAT and CDR2 as FQNNGV. Trimming took off 3 bases at V and 0 bases at J, with 15 bases between the two ends. The CDR3: CASSFLAGRSSYEQYF. The CDR3 coding sequence is TGTGCCAGCAGCTTCCTTGCGGGCCGAAGCTCCTACGAGCAGTACTTC.

The rearrangement joins TRBV14 to TRBJ1-1, with D possibly matching TRBD1 (5 bases). The CDR3 totals 16 residues. Germline assignment: CDR1 SGHDN and CDR2 FVKESK. V was trimmed by 0 bases and J by 4 bases, leaving 15 bases between them. The CDR3 region is CASSQESRQGGTEAFF. The CDR3 DNA reads TGTGCCAGCAGCCAAGAATCCCGGCAGGGTGGCACTGAAGCTTTCTTT.

This chain joins TRBV7-8 and TRBJ1-2; no definite D call. The V gene's germline CDR1 is SGHVS and CDR2 FQNEAQ. The CDR3 consists of 13 residues. Trimming took 2 bases from V and 4 from J, leaving 8 bases between them. The CDR3 DNA follows: TGTGCCAGCAGCTTAACAGCCAGCTATGGCTACACCTTC. This gives the protein CASSLTASYGYTF.

The chain is built from TRBV4-3 and TRBJ2-3; 9 positions agree with TRBD2. The V gene's germline CDR1 is LGHNA and CDR2 YSLEER. The CDR3 runs to 17 residues. J lost 3 bases, V lost 1 base, and 8 bases had no gene match. In nucleotides, the CDR3 is TGCGCCAGCAGCCAAGCTGATCTAGCGGGGAGGACAGATACGCAGTATTTT. Its protein is CASSQADLAGRTDTQYF.

V and J are TRBV7-9 and TRBJ1-3, with D possibly being TRBD1 (5 bases). This CDR3 spans 16 amino acids. V lost 2 bases, J lost 6 bases, and 17 bases lay in between. Germline values: CDR1 SEHNR, CDR2 FQNEAQ (reference sequence). CDR3 in DNA: TGTGCCAGCAGCTTAAGGGTCGGGGGGAACGCAAACACCATATATTTT. Translated, it gives CASSLRVGGNANTIYF. Supplemented by reference TRBV7-9 and TRBJ1-3, the full variable domain reads DTGVSQNPRHKITKRGQNVTFRCDPISEHNRLYWYRQTLGQGPEFLTYFQNEAQLEKSRLLSDRFSAERPKGSFSTLEIQRTEQGDSAMYLCASSLRVGGNANTIYFGEGSWLTVV.

The CDR3 coding sequence is TGTGCCTGGAGTGTCGCGGCTGAAGCTTTCTTT. It specifies CAWSVAAEAFF. The chain recombines TRBV30 with TRBJ1-1; D not resolved. Germline V lookup: CDR1 GTSNPN, CDR2 SVGIG (reference sequence). CDR3 length equals 11 residues. V was clipped by 0 bases and J by 6 bases, with 5 bases between them.

V usage is TRBV7-9 and J usage is TRBJ2-1; TRBD2 matches 14 bases. The CDR3 sequence is 15 residues long. Per germline, CDR1 SEHNR and CDR2 FQNEAQ (reference sequence). V lost 5 bases and J lost 9; bases outside the gene matches: 6. CDR3 in amino acids: CASSPRLAGGFEQFF. CDR3 DNA sequence: TGTGCCAGCAGCCCCAGACTAGCGGGGGGGTTTGAGCAGTTCTTC. The whole variable domain, filled in from reference TRBV7-9 and TRBJ2-1, reads DTGVSQNPRHKITKRGQNVTFRCDPISEHNRLYWYRQTLGQGPEFLTYFQNEAQLEKSRLLSDRFSAERPKGSFSTLEIQRTEQGDSAMYLCASSPRLAGGFEQFFGPGTRLTVL.

V gene TRBV30 combines with J gene TRBJ2-3; TRBD2 matches 9 bases. J was trimmed by 2 bases and V by 1 base; bases with no gene match: 7. CDR1 and CDR2 (germline): GTSNPN, SVGIG (reference sequence). CDR3 length: 16 residues. Here the CDR3 DNA reads TGTGCCTGGAGTGCCTCTAGCGGGACCTTCACAGATACGCAGTATTTT. This encodes CAWSASSGTFTDTQYF.

This sequence joins TRBV29-1 and TRBJ2-5, with 7 bases that match TRBD2. The CDR3 has 14 residues. V was pared by 4 bases and J by 1 base, with 6 bases of the junction left unmatched. The germline V gene encodes CDR1 SQVTM and CDR2 ANQGSEA. CDR3 region: CSVGRGSPQETQYF. CDR3 DNA sequence: TGCAGCGTTGGCCGCGGGAGCCCCCAAGAGACCCAGTACTTC.

Many counts were recorded for this clone. Other nucleotide sequences from this sample produce the same CDR3. The chain is built from TRBV6-2 or TRBV6-3 and TRBJ1-5, with 7 bases identical to TRBD1. With 4 bases clipped from V and 3 bases from J, the junction kept 3 bases outside the gene matches. Germline CDR1 reads MNHEY; CDR2 reads SVGEGT. This CDR3 comprises 14 residues. CDR3 sequence: CASSWTGSNQPQHF. CDR3 nucleotide sequence: TGTGCCAGCAGTTGGACAGGTTCCAATCAGCCCCAGCATTTT.

The chain has TRBV5-1 and TRBJ2-2; D is unclear. V was cut by 0 bases and J by 7 bases, with 10 bases left in between. This CDR3 contains 14 residues. Looked up from germline, CDR1 is SGHRS and CDR2 is YFSETQ. The CDR3: CASSLDQVIGELFF. The CDR3, as DNA: TGCGCCAGCAGCTTGGACCAGGTTATCGGGGAGCTGTTTTTT.

The chain links TRBV6-5 to TRBJ1-5; the D gene is possibly TRBD1 (6 bases). CDR3 length: 15 residues. The V gene's germline CDR1 is MNHEY and CDR2 SVGAGI. Trimming took off 10 bases at V and 0 bases at J, with 16 bases between the two ends. The DNA for the CDR3 is TGTGCCACCATGACAGGAGACTCTAGCAATCAGCCCCAGCATTTT. It is translated as CATMTGDSSNQPQHF.

For the CDR3, the DNA is TGCGCCAGCAGCTGGTTGGGAGGCAGCGCGGAGACCCAGTACTTC. This gives the protein CASSWLGGSAETQYF. V gene TRBV5-1 combines with J gene TRBJ2-5; D may be TRBD2 (6 bases). V lost 3 bases and J lost 5, with 17 bases in between. Germline CDR1 and CDR2: SGHRS and YFSETQ. The CDR3 has 15 amino acids.

This clone was found a few times. The gene calls are TRBV7-9 and TRBJ1-2; D unclear. This CDR3 has 15 amino acids. V was shortened by 4 bases and J by 9 bases, with 21 bases between the two germline ends. Germline CDR1 SEHNR, CDR2 FQNEAQ (reference sequence). The CDR3 DNA is TGTGCCAGCAGCTCAAGCCAGGAACCGCTTCCAAGCTACACCTTC. Protein product: CASSSSQEPLPSYTF.

The rearrangement joins TRBV7-8 to TRBJ2-3; 10 nucleotides line up with TRBD2. CDR3 size: 16 residues. Losses at the gene ends were 2 bases for V and 2 bases for J; bases not matched to a gene: 4. From germline, CDR1 is SGHVS and CDR2 FQNEAQ. The CDR3: CASSLQLAGPTDTQYF. In nucleotides, the CDR3 is TGTGCCAGCAGCTTACAACTAGCGGGGCCCACAGATACGCAGTATTTT. The whole variable domain, filled in from reference TRBV7-8 and TRBJ2-3, reads GAGVSQSPRYKVAKRGQDVALRCDPISGHVSLFWYQQALGQGPEFLTYFQNEAQLDKSGLPSDRFFAERPEGSVSTLKIQRTQQEDSAVYLCASSLQLAGPTDTQYFGPGTRLTVL.

This clone was seen a single time. The chain combines TRBV19 with TRBJ2-1, with D unclear. The V gene lost 6 bases and the J gene lost 2 bases, with 14 bases spanning the gap. Germline V lookup: CDR1 LNHDA, CDR2 SQIVND (reference sequence). CDR3 length: 15 amino acids. CDR3 nucleotide sequence: TGTGCCAGTAGACATACCGGGTCCCCCTACAATGAGCAGTTCTTC. This translates into CASRHTGSPYNEQFF.

The rearrangement uses TRBV4-1 and TRBJ2-7; maybe TRBD1 (5 bases). With 1 base removed from V and 7 bases from J, the gap between germline ends came to 11 bases. The CDR3 consists of 13 residues. Germline V gene data show CDR1 as MGHRA and CDR2 as YSYEKL. CDR3 nucleotides: TGCGCCAGCAGCCAAGCCCCAGCAGGGGAGCAGTACTTC. It codes for CASSQAPAGEQYF.

This sequence joins TRBV18 and TRBJ1-4, with a possible D match to TRBD1 (6 bases). The CDR3 runs 12 residues. Trimming removed 4 bases from V and 10 bases from J, with 10 bases in between. Germline CDR1 KGHSH, CDR2 LQKENI. Written as DNA, the CDR3 is TGTGCCAGCTCACAGGACAGTTTAAAACTGTTTTTT. Amino acid sequence: CASSQDSLKLFF.

This chain connects TRBV15 to TRBJ2-3; TRBD2 matches 7 bases. The CDR3 is 15 residues long. CDR1 LNHNV and CDR2 YYDKDF come from the germline V gene (reference sequence). J gave up 4 bases and V 3 bases, and 7 bases lay outside the gene matches. CDR3 sequence: CATSREGLVADTQYF. CDR3 bases: TGTGCCACCAGCAGGGAAGGACTAGTGGCAGATACGCAGTATTTT. Drawing the rest from reference TRBV15 and TRBJ2-3, the complete variable domain is DAMVIQNPRYQVTQFGKPVTLSCSQTLNHNVMYWYQQKSSQAPKLLFHYYDKDFNNEADTPDNFQSRRPNTSFCFLDIRSPGLGDTAMYLCATSREGLVADTQYFGPGTRLTVL.